This is a list of T cell receptor beta chains from one sample in a study of blood T cells in healthy people across ages. In TCRdb, the 5' RACE reads were re-called with MiXCR into one record per CDR3 protein. The table includes around 1,900,000 distinct CDR3 sequences, about two fifths detected once. Sequencing used blood. Receptor source: a human donor in good health. Both conserved end residues are part of each CDR3. The D gene is left open where the match is weak. A row's size may be missing; if present it is once, few, many or a size class.

d_gene,v_gene,abundance,j_gene,CDR3aa,CDR3nt
-,TRBV28,-,TRBJ1-1,CASNLETLPGIDEAFF,TGTGCCAGCAACCTAGAGACCCTCCCTGGTATAGATGAAGCTTTCTTT
TRBD1,TRBV28,-,TRBJ1-2,CASSRSGTGLYGYTF,TGTGCCAGCAGCCGATCGGGGACAGGCCTCTATGGCTACACCTTC
-,TRBV9,-,TRBJ2-5,CASTSSAGQETQYF,TGTGCCAGCACCTCCTCGGCGGGTCAAGAGACCCAGTACTTC
TRBD2,TRBV20-1,few,TRBJ2-3,CSARSGGANTQYF,TGCAGTGCTAGGAGCGGGGGGGCAAATACGCAGTATTTT
-,TRBV7-9,once,TRBJ1-1,CASSSPPGRRGGTNTEAFF,TGTGCCAGCAGCTCGCCGCCGGGACGTAGGGGGGGCACTAACACTGAAGCTTTCTTT
-,TRBV20-1,-,TRBJ1-2,CSAAHAGTGGVYGYTF,TGCAGTGCTGCCCACGCAGGAACAGGAGGAGTTTATGGCTACACCTTC
TRBD1,TRBV13,-,TRBJ1-4,CASSFSRDRGFANEKLFF,TGTGCCAGCAGCTTCAGCCGAGACAGGGGTTTTGCTAATGAAAAACTGTTTTTT
-,TRBV11-2,-,TRBJ1-1,CASSLVLRKNTEAFF,TGTGCCAGCAGCCTTGTACTGAGGAAGAACACTGAAGCTTTCTTT
-,TRBV20-1,-,TRBJ2-4,CSAQWTAEVPKNIQYF,TGCAGTGCTCAATGGACCGCAGAAGTACCCAAAAACATTCAGTACTTC
-,TRBV7-8,-,TRBJ2-3,CASSTPTAGSTDTQYF,TGTGCCAGCAGTACTCCGACGGCGGGGAGCACAGATACGCAGTATTTT
TRBD2,TRBV6-5,few,TRBJ2-2,CASSYAGGPVGELFF,TGTGCCAGCAGTTATGCGGGGGGGCCGGTCGGGGAGCTGTTTTTT